This TCR beta chain comes out of a study of CD8+ T cells in alopecia areata. Study-wide results and caveats: Mouse data revealed clearer TCR sharing than patient data did, a gap possibly tied to HLA. Elevated clonality characterized lesional scalp relative to normal scalp, particularly in alopecia totalis/universalis. Sequencing of scalp tissue also captures the resident alphabeta T cells of normal skin.

Following extraction, RNA underwent reverse transcription to cDNA, which served as the sequencing template. Libraries were prepared by immunoSEQ multiplex PCR; TCRdb keeps only in-frame clonotypes and omits some of them. The sample shows 95,000 to 120,000 clones, approximately 60% of them seen only once. Using a FACSAria, the CD4+ and CD8+ T cells were sorted from the PBMCs. This CDR3 is built from 15 residues. Between the trimmed V and J ends, which lost 2 bases and 2 bases, there was a span of 12 bases. Germline loops: CDR1 PRHDT, CDR2 FYEKMQ (reference sequence). Worth noting for this clone: Its antigen is undetermined.

The sample was CD8+ T cells sorted from blood. This clonotype was obtained from a human donor in good health. V usage is TRBV13 and J usage is TRBJ2-5; possibly TRBD1 or TRBD2 for D (5 bases each). The chain's CDR3 is CASSLKSWGQETQYF. CDR3 sequence (DNA): TGTGCCAGCAGCTTAAAGTCTTGGGGGCAAGAGACCCAGTACTTC.